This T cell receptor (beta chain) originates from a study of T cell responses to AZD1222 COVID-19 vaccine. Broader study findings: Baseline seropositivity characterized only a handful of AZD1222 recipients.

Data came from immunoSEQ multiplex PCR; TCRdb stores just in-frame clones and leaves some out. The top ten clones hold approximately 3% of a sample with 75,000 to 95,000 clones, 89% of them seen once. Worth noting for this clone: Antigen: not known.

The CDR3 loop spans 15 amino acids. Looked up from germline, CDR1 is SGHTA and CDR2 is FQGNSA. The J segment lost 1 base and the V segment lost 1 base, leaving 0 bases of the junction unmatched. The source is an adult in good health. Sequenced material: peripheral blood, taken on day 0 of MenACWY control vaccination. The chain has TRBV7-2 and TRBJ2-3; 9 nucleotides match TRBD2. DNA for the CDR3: TGTGCCAGCAGCTTAGTAGCGGGGGGCACAGATACGCAGTATTTT. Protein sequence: CASSLVAGGTDTQYF.